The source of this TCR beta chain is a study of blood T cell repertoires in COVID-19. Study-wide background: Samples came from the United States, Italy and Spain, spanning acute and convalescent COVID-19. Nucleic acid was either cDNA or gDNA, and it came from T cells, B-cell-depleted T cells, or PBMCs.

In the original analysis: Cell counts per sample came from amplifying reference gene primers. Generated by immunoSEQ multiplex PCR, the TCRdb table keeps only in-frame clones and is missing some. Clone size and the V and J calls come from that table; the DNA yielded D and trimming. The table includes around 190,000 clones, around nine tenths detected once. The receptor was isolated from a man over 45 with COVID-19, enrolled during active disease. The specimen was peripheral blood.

CDR3 region: CASSLTSKGTGELFF. CDR3 nucleotide sequence: TGTGCCAGCAGCTTGACTAGTAAGGGCACCGGGGAGCTGTTTTTT. The chain is built from TRBV7-2 and TRBJ2-2; TRBD2 is a possible D gene (6 bases). The CDR3 is made up of 15 amino acids. Trimming removed 3 bases from V and 4 bases from J, with 12 bases in between. Germline V gene sequence: CDR1 SGHTA, CDR2 FQGNSA.